This T cell receptor (beta chain) was recovered during a study of cytomegalovirus exposure and HLA in healthy donors (TCRdb year 2017). In the study overall: An earlier analysis of several hundred of the donors reported 250 to 300 Gb of sequence data and 100 million to 140 million unique TCR beta sequences from some 180 million T cells. An early release covering about 600 HLA-typed donors comprised 250 to 350 gigabases of sequencing data and 85 million to 100 million unique TCR sequences. Of the roughly 400 genotyped donors, over 80% were placed in the genetic ancestry cluster associated with self-reported Caucasian donors. The study was designed to test whether signatures of past pathogen exposure could be identified by cataloging public T cell receptors. The study profiled the T cell repertoires of about 640 subjects by immunosequencing and related them to cytomegalovirus serostatus. Along with the 666-subject first cohort, a separate validation cohort of approximately 110 different subjects was used. To predict cytomegalovirus infection status, the study combined high-throughput TCR immunosequencing, statistical association of individual TCRs with disease status, and machine learning. A later analysis re-examined previously published TCR beta repertoires from 500 to 700 donors and added high-resolution HLA genotyping to investigate patterns of TCR occurrence. Rather than using new phenotypic data, the later analysis identified candidate immune exposures from TCR beta sequences and from how often those sequences occurred across donors. To decide whether each TCR beta V gene segment behaved as functional or pseudogenic, an earlier analysis of over 500 of the donors relied on high-throughput TCR beta sequencing. Donor age, sex, ethnicity and CMV serostatus were compiled together with the repertoire data. A later genetic analysis took genome-wide SNP genotypes for about 55% of the roughly 700 donors and used that subset as a discovery cohort. Every repertoire in the discovery cohort had been generated on one and the same sequencing platform. Both class I and class II loci were covered by HLA typing, at four-digit resolution. Typing coverage differed by locus: A, B, C, DRB1 and DQB1 were typed in about 620-640 donors, DQA1 in 522, DPA1 in around 580, and DPB1 in 400 to 490. Four to six DR-DQ haplotypes were handled as single units for association and clustering, since linkage in the cohort was strong. Among about 400 genotyped donors of the cohort, an average of about 220,000 unique TCR beta nucleotide sequences was sequenced per donor, of which 15% to 20% were non-productive. On the study overall, not on this receptor specifically: Some IMGT-functional V segments, including TRBV6-2 and TRBV6-3, could not be distinguished by the 87-base-pair reads and were therefore excluded. The sequencing pipeline was judged likely to have produced a cluster of highly shared sequence variants as a technical artifact. Compared with the approximately 710-donor mean, donors in an Asian-associated ancestry cluster had fewer N-insertions in productive TCRs, according to a later genetic analysis. In a later analysis, most CMV-associated TCR beta chains were found to appear HLA-restricted, with HLA associations seemingly driven largely by CMV exposure. In a later analysis, TCR association rates were found to vary across HLA loci, with the most associated TCRs seen for DRB1 alleles and the fewest for HLA-C alleles. Strong co-occurrence of HLA alleles, especially DR and DQ, made assigning TCR associations to individual alleles difficult. Roughly uniform sequencing depth across donors was assumed in presence/absence analyses, although this assumption may not hold. Linkage disequilibrium might explain the correlated functional status among segregating V segments, but an unknown experimental factor could not be ruled out. V-gene and J-gene trimming of TCR beta chains was associated with a missense DCLRE1C variant in a later genetic analysis, and the association was replicated in an independent cohort. The only immune exposure information available for the cohort was CMV serostatus. A further reported finding was that TCR beta sequences accurately predicted the HLA-A and HLA-B alleles for most subjects in the first cohort. Broadly in line with IMGT annotations, most TCR beta V segments showed up in productive rearrangements about 90% or about 30% of the time in an earlier analysis of 450 to 600 of the donors. Compared with equally common non-associated chains, HLA-associated TCR beta chains in a later analysis were more clonally expanded and had lower generation probabilities. A few of the identified cytomegalovirus-associated TCR beta chains were confirmed in vitro to be specific for cytomegalovirus antigens. HLA typing was unavailable for some donors at each locus, so association tests used only the typed subset. Across donors, most TCR sequences were observed very rarely, whereas some public TCRs were present in many individuals. A total of 164 TCR beta chains were listed by the study as associated with cytomegalovirus. According to a later analysis, parvovirus B19, influenza, CMV and Epstein-Barr virus appeared linked to several top co-occurrence clusters. In a later analysis, around 17,000 TCR beta sequences were associated with specific HLA alleles at a false discovery rate of 0.05. Because counts were too low, around 17 rarely observed V segments, including chromosome 9 orphons, were left out of the earlier analysis of approximately 580 of the donors. In both the original and validation cohorts, the classifier was reported to diagnose cytomegalovirus status with high specificity and sensitivity. This cohort had only TCR beta chains sequenced, and the lack of alpha or paired-chain data limited which features could be detected. It was suggested by the authors that the approach could potentially be generalized to other disease states and immunological phenotypes.

Looking up the germline V gene (reference sequence) yields CDR1 SGHKS and CDR2 YYEKEE. The cysteine opens and the phenylalanine closes a CDR3 of 16 amino acids. Only the CDR3 region is kept as DNA, spanning 48 bases read in frame from base 1. Germline trimming: 2 bases from V, 3 bases from J; junction bases outside gene matches: 9. A word on this clone: Its antigen is unknown. No base-level quality is on record; no much larger clone is a single base apart.

In total, approximately 610 healthy bone marrow donors made up the cohort. At the time of sampling, every cohort member was nominally healthy, though immune exposures that went unrecorded were likely present. The donor was CMV seronegative and was included in the group of a few hundred seronegative cohort members. A peripheral blood sample was collected from each donor, and TCR beta sequencing was performed on peripheral blood mononuclear cells. Genomic DNA extraction from the blood cell samples was performed with the Qiagen DNeasy Blood Extraction Kit. Libraries were constructed by the immunoSEQ multiplex PCR assay. A mixture of 60 forward primers for TCR Vbeta segments and 13 reverse primers for TCR Jbeta segments was used in the multiplex PCR. The CDR3 region of rearranged TCR beta genes was amplified from genomic DNA by a multiplex PCR assay. The Illumina HiSeq System was used to sequence the amplified TCR beta libraries as 87-base-pair reads. For the original study's pipeline: In a later analysis, tens of millions of unique TCR beta chains were counted across the roughly 670 repertoires, and roughly 11 million of these chains were shared by at least two donors. A nearest-neighbor algorithm error-corrected the raw reads and collapsed the reads into unique sequences, merging closely related sequences to remove PCR and sequencing errors. Alignment of CDR3 sequences to IMGT reference sequences was used to assign V, D and J gene segments. Each retained sequence needed at least a six-nucleotide match to both a V gene segment and a J gene segment. Rearrangements were called productive when the CDR3 lacked stop codons and stayed in frame with V and J; all others were non-productive. Following IMGT convention, CDR3 was defined as the stretch from the second conserved V-encoded cysteine up to the conserved J-encoded phenylalanine. The earlier analysis of about 530 of the donors excluded any sequence lacking an unambiguous match to a single V gene segment. An earlier analysis of 500 to 600 of the donors classified V segments as functional when productive rearrangements were above 56.7% and as segregating when the standard deviation between donors was above 5%. A statistical classification framework was built for diagnosing cytomegalovirus status from the catalog of TCR beta chain sequences. A later analysis assigned V and J genes by comparing TCR nucleotide sequences with IMGT/GENE-DB human TR gene sequences. In a later analysis, CDR3 sequences and most-parsimonious VDJ recombination scenarios were assigned using the TCRdist pipeline. In a later analysis, every TCR beta chain was defined by the combination of its CDR3 amino acid sequence and its V-gene family, and reads without a unique V-gene family were dropped. To address suspected cross-contamination and a sequencing artifact, a later analysis removed around 590 highly shared, low-generation-probability nucleotide sequences. For each public chain, a later analysis derived a clonal expansion index from normalized ranks of inferred template counts within each repertoire. A later analysis computed generation probabilities with a VDJ recombination model fitted to out-of-frame rearrangements, and checked the results against IGoR. In a later analysis, hypergeometric tests were used to score TCR-TCR, TCR-HLA and TCR-CMV co-occurrence, with a repertoire-size bias correction applied to TCR pairs. False discovery rates were estimated in a later analysis by permuting HLA or CMV assignments 20 times. A later analysis grouped co-occurring TCRs with DBSCAN, adding TCRdist sequence similarity when clustering within HLA-allele-positive subsets. For co-occurrence clustering, repertoires with fewer than 30,000 or more than 120,000 public chains were excluded, along with 4 to 6 repertoires with anomalous nucleotide sharing. What TCRdb holds here is the immuneACCESS table cut down to in-frame rearrangements. Part of the clones is not present; checked against another copy, under half of the missing clones reflect an unresolved V gene, and the others are unexplained. V and J calls and clone size are those listed in that table; D and trimming were worked out from the DNA. The sample contains fewer than 200,000 clones, roughly 87% of them found a single time. The top ten clonotypes cover around 1% of the sample.

The sequence was obtained from a boy aged 2 to 10 in good health and CMV-seronegative. The sequence links TRBV5-5 to TRBJ1-1, with TRBD1 identical over 8 junction bases. Source material: PBMCs. The encoded CDR3 is CASSFAQGAGYTEAFF. At the DNA level, the sequence is TGTGCCAGCAGCTTCGCCCAGGGGGCCGGTTACACTGAAGCTTTCTTT.